A selection of T cell receptor beta chains follows, all from one sample in a study of shared clonotypes between healthy human individuals. Clones were sequenced by immunoSEQ multiplex PCR, and TCRdb holds only the in-frame ones, with some missing. This sample has about 2.4 million clones; about 92% occur once, and the top ten carry 0.14%. The sequenced material came from naive CD4+ T cells sorted from blood. The receptors come from a man between 18 and 29 years old in good health. The conserved cysteine and the conserved F or W are not part of the CDR3 here.

CDR3: ASNRQVSSTDTQY
J: TRBJ2-3
V: TRBV7-2

CDR3: ASSQESGRAGEQF
J: TRBJ2-1
V: TRBV4-3

CDR3: ASSLGGPDAQY
J: TRBJ2-3
V: TRBV7-2

CDR3: ASSFWTGDEQY
J: TRBJ2-7
V: TRBV5-1

CDR3: ASSPRGERPPTGELF
J: TRBJ2-2
V: TRBV9

CDR3: ASSSTGGVNTIY
J: TRBJ1-3
V: TRBV6-5

CDR3: ASSLGGRPGTDTQY
J: TRBJ2-3
V: TRBV5-6

CDR3: ASSLGTGLIETQY
J: TRBJ2-5
V: TRBV7-8

CDR3: ASSSLGSGTATDTQY
J: TRBJ2-3
V: TRBV10-1

CDR3: ASSRGVGIEQY
J: TRBJ2-7
V: TRBV6-5

CDR3: ASSVRDRGADTQY
J: TRBJ2-3
V: TRBV9

CDR3: AWSDTDAEAF
J: TRBJ1-1
V: TRBV30

CDR3: AWSASETQY
J: TRBJ2-5
V: TRBV30

CDR3: ASSTTRTGDYYEQY
J: TRBJ2-7
V: TRBV7-8

CDR3: ASSLGTGQGANTGELF
J: TRBJ2-2
V: TRBV5-8

CDR3: ASSSQGASSYEQY
J: TRBJ2-7
V: TRBV28

CDR3: ASIGQGKTEAF
J: TRBJ1-1
V: TRBV25-1

CDR3: ASIDRGTKNIQY
J: TRBJ2-4
V: TRBV19

CDR3: ASSGLGQGAGNEKLF
J: TRBJ1-4
V: TRBV10-2

CDR3: ASSPPQGRENEKLF
J: TRBJ1-4
V: TRBV21-1

CDR3: ASSRLDLGGTEAF
J: TRBJ1-1
V: TRBV6-6

CDR3: ASRSGTSTDTQY
J: TRBJ2-3
V: TRBV5-4

CDR3: ASRRNYEQY
J: TRBJ2-7
V: TRBV6-6

CDR3: ASSQGGYFTDTQY
J: TRBJ2-3
V: TRBV4-1

CDR3: ASSDEWGNTEAF
J: TRBJ1-1
V: TRBV2

CDR3: ASSVGTGGATNEKLF
J: TRBJ1-4
V: TRBV9

CDR3: ASSDTGGQPQH
J: TRBJ1-5
V: TRBV6-4

CDR3: ASSVDPQLSYNEQF
J: TRBJ2-1
V: TRBV9

CDR3: ASSIWGNTEAF
J: TRBJ1-1
V: TRBV19

CDR3: ASSLRDSGNTIY
J: TRBJ1-3
V: TRBV4-1

CDR3: ASSELGVNTEAF
J: TRBJ1-1
V: TRBV25-1

CDR3: ASSLVGGAMGEQY
J: TRBJ2-7
V: TRBV7-2

CDR3: ASTTPTNTGELF
J: TRBJ2-2
V: TRBV5-1

CDR3: ASSRDRGNSPLH
J: TRBJ1-6
V: TRBV5-1

CDR3: ASSQQGKNQPQH
J: TRBJ1-5
V: TRBV4-1